The next 5 T cell receptor beta chains were all read from a single sample in a study of T-cell memory formation after mild COVID-19. One entry per CDR3 protein results from TCRdb running MiXCR on the 5' RACE reads. The sample holds approximately 290,000 distinct CDR3 sequences, less than 9.5% seen once. Sequencing used PBMCs or a T cell subset sorted from them (not recorded which). These receptors were collected from a man aged 18 to 29 who had mild COVID-19 (a few samples of this study predate the infection). Cell type and time point are not known.

This clonotype has more than one count but fewer than ten. This rearrangement joins TRBV7-6 to TRBJ2-2, with 7 bases identical to TRBD2. The germline gives CDR1 SGHVS, CDR2 FNYEAQ. CDR3 size: 17 residues. Trimming took 5 bases from V and 4 from J; bases not matched to a gene: 13. For the CDR3, the DNA is TGTGCCAGCAGCAAGACCCCCGTGACTAGCTCCACCGGGGAGCTGTTTTTT. It translates to CASSKTPVTSSTGELFF.

The chain uses TRBV4-3 and TRBJ2-3, with D possibly TRBD2 on 6 matching bases. There are 12 residues in the CDR3. V was shortened by 2 bases and J by 6 bases, with 6 bases between the two germline ends. The germline CDR1 and CDR2 sequences are LGHNA and YSLEER. The CDR3 DNA reads as TGCGCCAGCAGCCAACGGGGGGATACGCAGTATTTT. This encodes CASSQRGDTQYF.

This chain connects TRBV4-2 to TRBJ2-2, with D possibly being TRBD1 or TRBD2 (6 bases each). Germline CDR1 and CDR2: LGHNA and YNFKEQ. V was trimmed by 7 bases and J by 7 bases, leaving 16 bases between them. The CDR3 length is 14 residues. CDR3 nucleotide sequence: TGTGCCAGCACCCTAGGGGGGCTCGGCGGGGAGCTGTTTTTT. The encoded protein is CASTLGGLGGELFF.

This clonotype was seen only a few times. The chain employs TRBV9 and TRBJ1-6; no firm D call. The germline V gene encodes CDR1 SGDLS and CDR2 YYNGEE. The CDR3 totals 16 residues. With 5 bases removed from V and 4 bases from J, the gap between germline ends came to 16 bases. CDR3 in amino acids: CASSFRHTSYNSPLHF. DNA for the CDR3: TGTGCCAGCAGTTTCAGACATACCTCTTATAATTCACCCCTCCACTTT.

J is TRBJ2-6 and V is TRBV5-1; no reliable D call. This CDR3 has 12 amino acids. CDR1 SGHRS and CDR2 YFSETQ come from the germline V gene. V shed 0 bases and J shed 11 bases, with 6 bases lying between them. The CDR3 region is CASSLAGYVLTF. CDR3 coding DNA: TGCGCCAGCAGCTTGGCAGGATACGTCCTGACTTTC.